This TCR beta chain derives from a study of regulatory T cells in long-lasting Graves disease. Through Arm-PCR of CDR3 regions and iRepertoire HTBI primers, TCR beta libraries were built. Each CDR3 protein gets one entry after TCRdb re-called the multiplex PCR reads with MiXCR. The data contain 450,000 to 600,000 distinct CDR3 sequences, approximately 13% of them singletons. The time point was: newly diagnosed GD, antithyroid drugs for less than 3 months. Preparation of the TCR library used RNA extracted from PBMCs. There are many counts of this clonotype. With 5 bases clipped from V and 3 bases from J, the junction kept 12 bases outside the gene matches. The CDR3 is 16 residues long. The germline CDR1 and CDR2 sequences are LNHDA and SQIVND (reference sequence). This sample was also put to use in a study of T cells in Graves' hyperthyroidism and ophthalmopathy.

This TCR was recovered from a man in his thirties or forties with Graves disease. The genes are TRBV19 and TRBJ2-7; 8 bases are shared with TRBD1. This specimen was peripheral blood mononuclear cells (PBMCs), taken at new diagnosis, from a patient treated with antithyroid drugs. Written as DNA, the CDR3 is TGTGCCAGTAGTCCACGCGGACAGGGAAGGGACTACGAGCAGTACTTC. It is translated as CASSPRGQGRDYEQYF. Looking up the rest from reference TRBV19 and TRBJ2-7 gives the full variable domain: DGGITQSPKYLFRKEGQNVTLSCEQNLNHDAMYWYRQDPGQGLRLIYYSQIVNDFQKGDIAEGYSVSREKKESFPLTVTSAQKNPTAFYLCASSPRGQGRDYEQYFGPGTRLTVT.